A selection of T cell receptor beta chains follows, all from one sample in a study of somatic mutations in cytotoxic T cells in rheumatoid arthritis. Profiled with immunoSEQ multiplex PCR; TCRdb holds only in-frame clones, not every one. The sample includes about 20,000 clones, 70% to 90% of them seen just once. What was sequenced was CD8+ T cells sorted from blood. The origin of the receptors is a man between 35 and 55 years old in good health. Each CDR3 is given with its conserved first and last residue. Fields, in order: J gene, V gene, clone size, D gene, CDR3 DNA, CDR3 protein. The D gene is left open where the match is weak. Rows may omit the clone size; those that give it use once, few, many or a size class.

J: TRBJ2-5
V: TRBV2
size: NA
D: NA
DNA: TGTGCCAGCAGTGAGGGAGCAGGGGTAGAGACCCAGTACTTC
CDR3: CASSEGAGVETQYF

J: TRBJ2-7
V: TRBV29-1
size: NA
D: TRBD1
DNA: TGCAGCGTTGAATCACAGGGGTCTCTCTCCTACGAGCAGTACTTC
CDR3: CSVESQGSLSYEQYF

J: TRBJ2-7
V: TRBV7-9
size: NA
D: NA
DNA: TGTGCCAGCAGCTTACTTGCAGGCGAGCAGTACTTC
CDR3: CASSLLAGEQYF

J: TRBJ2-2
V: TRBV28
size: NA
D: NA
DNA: TGTGCCAGCAGTCCACCCCGGGAATCGGGCACCGGGGAGCTGTTTTTT
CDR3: CASSPPRESGTGELFF

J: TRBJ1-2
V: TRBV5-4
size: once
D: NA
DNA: TGTGCCAGCAGCTTGAACAGGGACTACGGGGTTTACTATGGCTACACCTTC
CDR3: CASSLNRDYGVYYGYTF

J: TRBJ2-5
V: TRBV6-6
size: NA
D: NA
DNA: TGTGCCAGCAGTTACGTGCAACTGAAACACCAGTACTTC
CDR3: CASSYVQLKHQYF

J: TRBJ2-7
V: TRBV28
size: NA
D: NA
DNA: TGTGCCAGCAGTTCTACCCCTCCCGACGGAACCTACGAGCAGTACTTC
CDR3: CASSSTPPDGTYEQYF

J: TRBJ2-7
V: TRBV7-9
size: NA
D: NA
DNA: TGTGCCAGCAGCACAGGCCTCACCTACGAGCAGTACTTC
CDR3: CASSTGLTYEQYF

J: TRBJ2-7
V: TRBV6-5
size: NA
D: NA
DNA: TGTGCCAGCAGTTACGCCCGAACATCTTGGGAGCAGTACTTC
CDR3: CASSYARTSWEQYF

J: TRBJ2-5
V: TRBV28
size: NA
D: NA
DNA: TGTGCCAGCAGTTTACTGAGGGAGGAACAAGAGACCCAGTACTTC
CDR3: CASSLLREEQETQYF

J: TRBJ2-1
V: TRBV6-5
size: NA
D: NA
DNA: TGTGCCAGCAGGACGGGACTGGAGTCCCGTGGTGAGCAGTTCTTC
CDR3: CASRTGLESRGEQFF

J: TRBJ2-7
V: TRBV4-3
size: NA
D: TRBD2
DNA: TGCGCCAGCAGCCAAGGACAACTAGCGGGAGGGCCTCACGAGCAGTACTTC
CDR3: CASSQGQLAGGPHEQYF

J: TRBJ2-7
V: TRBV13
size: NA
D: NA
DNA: TGTGCCAGCACCCCCGGGCACTCCTACGAGCAGTACTTC
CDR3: CASTPGHSYEQYF

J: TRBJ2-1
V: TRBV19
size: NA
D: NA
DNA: TGTGCCAGTAGTATTAGGGTCAGGGCAATTAACAATGAGCAGTTCTTC
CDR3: CASSIRVRAINNEQFF

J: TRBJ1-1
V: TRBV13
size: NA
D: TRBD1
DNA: TGTGCCAGCAGCTCCCCCCGGACAGGGGATGAAGCTTTCTTT
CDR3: CASSSPRTGDEAFF

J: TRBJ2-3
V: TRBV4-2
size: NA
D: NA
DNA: TGTGCCAGCAGCCAAGAGACTCGAAAGGCAGATACGCAGTATTTT
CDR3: CASSQETRKADTQYF

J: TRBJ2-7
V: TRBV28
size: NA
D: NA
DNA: TGTGCCAGCAGCCGCACCCTCGGACGGGACTACGAGCAGTACTTC
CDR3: CASSRTLGRDYEQYF

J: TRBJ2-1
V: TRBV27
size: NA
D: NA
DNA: TGTGCCAGCAGTCTAACGGGCAATGAGCAGTTCTTC
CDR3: CASSLTGNEQFF

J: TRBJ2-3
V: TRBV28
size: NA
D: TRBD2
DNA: TGTGCCAGCAGTTTACCAATAACCACTAGCGGGAGCCGGGCAGATACGCAGTATTTT
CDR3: CASSLPITTSGSRADTQYF

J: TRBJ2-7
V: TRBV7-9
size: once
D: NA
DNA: TGTGCCAGCAGCTTAACAACCTACGAGCAGTACTTC
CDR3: CASSLTTYEQYF

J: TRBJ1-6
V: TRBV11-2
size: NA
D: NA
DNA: TGTGCCAGCAGCTTCAACGCGGGCGTTAATTCACCCCTCCACTTT
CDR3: CASSFNAGVNSPLHF

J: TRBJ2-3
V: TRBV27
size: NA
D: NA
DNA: TGTGCCAGCAGTCCAAAAGACACCGGTACGCAGTATTTT
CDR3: CASSPKDTGTQYF

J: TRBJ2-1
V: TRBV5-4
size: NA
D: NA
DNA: TGTGCCAGCAGCTTTCATTGGACAGACTCCTACAATGAGCAGTTCTTC
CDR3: CASSFHWTDSYNEQFF

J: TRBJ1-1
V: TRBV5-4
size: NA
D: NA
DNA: TGTGCCAGCAGCTCCAGGGTCGGGGACACTGAAGCTTTCTTT
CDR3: CASSSRVGDTEAFF

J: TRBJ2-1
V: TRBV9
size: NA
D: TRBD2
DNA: TGTGCCAGCAGCCCGCGACTAGCGGGAGCCCCTGGGAATGAGCAGTTCTTC
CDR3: CASSPRLAGAPGNEQFF

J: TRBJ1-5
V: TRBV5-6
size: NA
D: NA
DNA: TGTGCCAGCAGCTTGATGGGGCAGGGGCTTAGCAATCAGCCCCAGCATTTT
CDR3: CASSLMGQGLSNQPQHF

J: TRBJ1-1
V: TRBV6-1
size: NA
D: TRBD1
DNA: TGTGCCAGCCCTACGACAGGGGGAATCTTAACTGAAGCTTTCTTT
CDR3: CASPTTGGILTEAFF

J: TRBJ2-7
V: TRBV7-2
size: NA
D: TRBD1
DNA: TGTGCCAGCAGCCTGGGACAGATCTACTACGAGCAGTACTTC
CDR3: CASSLGQIYYEQYF

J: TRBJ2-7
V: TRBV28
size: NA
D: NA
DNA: TGTGCCAGCAGTTATTCACTCAGAGCCTACGAGCAGTACTTC
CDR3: CASSYSLRAYEQYF

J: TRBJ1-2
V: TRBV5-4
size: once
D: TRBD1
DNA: TGTGCCAGCAGCTTGGGACAGGGTATCAACGGCTACACCTTC
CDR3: CASSLGQGINGYTF

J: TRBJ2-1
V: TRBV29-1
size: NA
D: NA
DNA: TGCAGCGTTAACCCCCAGGGGGGGTCCTACAATGAGCAGTTCTTC
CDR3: CSVNPQGGSYNEQFF

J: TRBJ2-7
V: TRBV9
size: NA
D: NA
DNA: TGTGCCAGCAGCGTAGCGGACAGCGGTTCCTACGAGCAGTACTTC
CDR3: CASSVADSGSYEQYF

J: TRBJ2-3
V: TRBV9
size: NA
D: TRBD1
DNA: TGTGCCAGCAGCGTAGATGAAGGGGGCGGGTTTGGAGATACGCAGTATTTT
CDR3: CASSVDEGGGFGDTQYF

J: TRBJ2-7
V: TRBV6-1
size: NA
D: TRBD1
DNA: TGTGCCAGCAGTGATCGACAGGGAAGGTCGACCTACGAGCAGTACTTC
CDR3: CASSDRQGRSTYEQYF

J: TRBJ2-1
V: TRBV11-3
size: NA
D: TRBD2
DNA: TGTGCCAGCAGCGAAGGGACTAGCGGGAGTGATGAGCAGTTCTTC
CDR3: CASSEGTSGSDEQFF

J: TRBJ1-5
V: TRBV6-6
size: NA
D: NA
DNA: TGTGCCAGCAGTTACGGGGCAGGGCTGCAGCCCCAGCATTTT
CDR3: CASSYGAGLQPQHF

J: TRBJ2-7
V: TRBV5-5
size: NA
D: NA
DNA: TGTGCCAGCAGCTTGGAGGGGCCCCACCTCTCCTACGAGCAGTACTTC
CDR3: CASSLEGPHLSYEQYF

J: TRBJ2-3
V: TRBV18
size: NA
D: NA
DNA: TGTGCCAGCTCACCCGGAGACTCCCGCACAGATACGCAGTATTTT
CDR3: CASSPGDSRTDTQYF

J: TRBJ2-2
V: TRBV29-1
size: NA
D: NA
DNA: TGCAGCGTTCAGGGCGCCACCGGGGAGCTGTTTTTT
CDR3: CSVQGATGELFF

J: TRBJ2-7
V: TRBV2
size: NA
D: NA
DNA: TGTGCCAGCAGTGGAGAGACAGAGGAAGATTTCTACGAGCAGTACTTC
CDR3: CASSGETEEDFYEQYF

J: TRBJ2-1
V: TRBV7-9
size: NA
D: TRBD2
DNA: TGTGCCAGCAGCGCACCGGGACTAGCTTACAATGAGCAGTTCTTC
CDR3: CASSAPGLAYNEQFF

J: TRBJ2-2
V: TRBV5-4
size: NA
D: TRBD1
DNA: TGTGCCAGCAGCGCCAGGGGGCGTACTACTCTTGGACTCACCGGGGAGCTGTTTTTT
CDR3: CASSARGRTTLGLTGELFF

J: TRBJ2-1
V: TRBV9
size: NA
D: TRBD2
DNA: TGTGCCAGCAGCGTAGCTGGACTAGCGGGTTACAATGAGCAGTTCTTC
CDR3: CASSVAGLAGYNEQFF

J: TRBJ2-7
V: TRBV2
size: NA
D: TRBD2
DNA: TGTGCCAGCAGTGAGAGACTAGCGAGACGACCCTGGAACGAGCAGTACTTC
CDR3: CASSERLARRPWNEQYF

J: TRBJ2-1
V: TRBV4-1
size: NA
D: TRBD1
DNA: TGCGCCAGCAGCCAGACCCCCGGGACAGGGGTCTACAATGAGCAGTTCTTC
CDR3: CASSQTPGTGVYNEQFF

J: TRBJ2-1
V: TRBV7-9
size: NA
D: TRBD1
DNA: TGTGCCAGCAGTGAAGGACAGGGTAGGGCCAATGAGCAGTTCTTC
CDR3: CASSEGQGRANEQFF

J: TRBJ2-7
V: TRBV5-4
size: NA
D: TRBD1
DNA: TGTGCCAGCAGAAATCAGGGACAGGGGATCCACGAGCAGTACTTC
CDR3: CASRNQGQGIHEQYF

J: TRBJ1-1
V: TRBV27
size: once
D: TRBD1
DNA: TGTGCCAGCAGTTTAGGGACAGGGGGCGCTTCTGAAGCTTTCTTT
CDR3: CASSLGTGGASEAFF

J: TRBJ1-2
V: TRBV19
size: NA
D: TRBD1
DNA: TGTGCCAGTCAAGGGCAGGGGGACGAGTGGGGACTCTATGGCTACACCTTC
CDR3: CASQGQGDEWGLYGYTF

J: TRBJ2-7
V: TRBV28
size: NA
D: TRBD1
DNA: TGTGCCAGCAGTCCGGGACAGGGGAACTCCTACGAGCAGTACTTC
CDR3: CASSPGQGNSYEQYF

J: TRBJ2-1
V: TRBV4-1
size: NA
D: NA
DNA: TGCGCCAGCAGCCAAGGACAGGAAGGGGATGAGCAGTTCTTC
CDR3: CASSQGQEGDEQFF

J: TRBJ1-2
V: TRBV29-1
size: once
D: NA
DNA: TGCAGCGTTGGTATAGGGACCTATATTGATGGCTACACCTTC
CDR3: CSVGIGTYIDGYTF

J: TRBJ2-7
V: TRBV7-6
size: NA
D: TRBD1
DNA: TGTGCCAGCAGCCCAAGACAGGGCCGCTCCTACGAGCAGTACTTC
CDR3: CASSPRQGRSYEQYF

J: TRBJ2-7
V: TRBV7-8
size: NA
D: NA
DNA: TGTGCCAGCAGCTTCCCCCGGACAGTCACCTACGAGCAGTACTTC
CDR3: CASSFPRTVTYEQYF

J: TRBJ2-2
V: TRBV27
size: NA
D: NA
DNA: TGTGCCAGCAGTTTTGGGACCGGGGAGCTGTTTTTT
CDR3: CASSFGTGELFF